The 18 T cell receptor beta chains below were found in one sample sequenced in a study of T cell responses to AZD1222 COVID-19 vaccine. Some clones are missing from TCRdb's copy, which holds only in-frame ones; the method was immunoSEQ multiplex PCR. The sample contains roughly 150,000 clones, roughly 88% of which appear only once. The input for sequencing was peripheral blood, taken 28 days after the second AZD1222 dose. Source of these receptors: an adult who received the AZD1222 COVID-19 vaccine.

The chain recombines TRBV1 with TRBJ2-3. TRBV1 is a pseudogene locus. This CDR3 region has 16 residues. The DNA of the CDR3 is TGCACCAGCAGCCATGCGACCGGGGCTCTAGCAGATACGCAGTATTTT. It yields the protein CTSSHATGALADTQYF.

This chain uses TRBV9 with TRBJ2-7; TRBD2 agrees at 7 bases. There are 15 residues in the CDR3. Looked up from germline, CDR1 is SGDLS and CDR2 is YYNGEE. The trim removed 0 bases at V and 4 bases at J, leaving 7 bases unmatched. Here the CDR3 reads CASSVGASGTYEQYF. As DNA, the CDR3 is TGTGCCAGCAGCGTAGGTGCTAGCGGAACTTACGAGCAGTACTTC.

This chain links TRBV5-5 with TRBJ2-3; the D is unclear. In germline, CDR1 is SGHKS, CDR2 YYEKEE (reference sequence). CDR3 length: 11 residues. Trimming left V 3 bases short and J 2 bases short, with 1 base between. CDR3 DNA: TGTGCCAGCAGCTACACAGATACGCAGTATTTT. Encoded protein: CASSYTDTQYF.

The rearrangement joins TRBV4-1 to TRBJ1-2; 8 positions agree with TRBD1. The germline gives CDR1 MGHRA, CDR2 YSYEKL. The CDR3 length is 16 residues. Unmatched junction bases numbered 6, after V lost 0 bases and J lost 3 bases. CDR3 amino acids: CASSQDQGAGDYGYTF. The CDR3 coding sequence is TGCGCCAGCAGCCAAGATCAGGGGGCGGGGGACTATGGCTACACCTTC.

The genes are TRBV7-9 and TRBJ2-7; TRBD1 matches 9 bases. Germline loops: CDR1 SEHNR, CDR2 FQNEAQ (reference sequence). Germline trimming cut 1 base from V and 12 bases from J; bases unmatched to any gene: 7. The CDR3 is 13 residues long. CDR3 nucleotide sequence: TGTGCCAGCAGCTTAGGCGGGACAGGGAAGCCGTACTTC. Protein product: CASSLGGTGKPYF.

The chain is built from TRBV5-8 and TRBJ1-2; TRBD1 matches at 7 bases. CDR3 length equals 14 residues. The germline V gene encodes CDR1 SGHTS and CDR2 YDEGEE. The J segment lost 4 bases and the V segment lost 4 bases, leaving 7 bases of the junction unmatched. CDR3 in DNA: TGTGCCAGCAGCGTAGGACAGGACCTCTATGGCTACACCTTC. This gives the protein CASSVGQDLYGYTF.

J is TRBJ1-2 and V is TRBV18, with no clear D. The CDR3 loop spans 14 amino acids. The germline V gene has CDR1 KGHSH and CDR2 LQKENI. V was clipped by 2 bases and J by 7 bases, with 14 bases between them. The CDR3 loop reads CASSPEAAGSGYTF. For the CDR3, the DNA is TGTGCCAGCTCACCAGAGGCCGCGGGATCTGGCTACACCTTC.

The chain recombines TRBV27 with TRBJ1-4; D may be TRBD1 (6 bases). Trimming left V 6 bases short and J 3 bases short, with 14 bases between. The V gene's germline CDR1 is MNHEY and CDR2 SMNVEV (reference sequence). The CDR3 is 15 residues long. The CDR3: CASSRRGVSNEKLFF. The CDR3 nucleotides read TGTGCCAGCAGCCGAAGGGGGGTATCTAATGAAAAACTGTTTTTT.

This chain uses TRBV4-2 with TRBJ2-2; 7 nucleotides match TRBD2. J gave up 4 bases and V 1 base, and 9 bases lay outside the gene matches. In germline, CDR1 is LGHNA, CDR2 YNFKEQ. CDR3 length: 17 amino acids. The CDR3 loop reads CASSQVGLAVITGELFF. The DNA for the CDR3 is TGTGCCAGCAGCCAAGTCGGTCTAGCGGTTATCACCGGGGAGCTGTTTTTT.

The chain joins TRBV11-1 to TRBJ1-1; D remains unclear. In germline, CDR1 is SGHAT, CDR2 FQDESV (reference sequence). Trimming took off 1 base at V and 2 bases at J, with 5 bases between the two ends. The CDR3 totals 13 residues. The CDR3 coding sequence is TGTGCCAGCAGCTTAGGCCGAAACACTGAAGCTTTCTTT. Residues: CASSLGRNTEAFF. Based on the CDR3 plus reference TRBV11-1 and TRBJ1-1, the full variable domain is EAEVAQSPRYKITEKSQAVAFWCDPISGHATLYWYRQILGQGPELLVQFQDESVVDDSQLPKDRFSAERLKGVDSTLKIQPAELGDSAMYLCASSLGRNTEAFFGQGTRLTVV.

The chain joins TRBV7-9 to TRBJ1-1, with a tentative D call TRBD1 (5 bases). V was clipped by 2 bases and J by 3 bases, with 16 bases between them. CDR1 SEHNR and CDR2 FQNEAQ come from the germline V gene (reference sequence). The CDR3 spans 16 residues. Here the CDR3 reads CASSLRGGPGDTEAFF. DNA of the CDR3: TGTGCCAGCAGCTTAAGGGGCGGCCCTGGGGACACTGAAGCTTTCTTT.

The chain couples TRBV9 to TRBJ2-2, with 14 bases matching TRBD2. The CDR3 extends over 19 amino acids. Germline V lookup: CDR1 SGDLS, CDR2 YYNGEE. After removal of 3 bases from V and 7 bases from J, the junction contained 14 bases not matched to a gene. For the CDR3, the DNA is TGTGCCAGCAGCGCGAACCTCCGGACTAGCGGGGGGCAGGGCGGGGAGCTGTTTTTT. It codes for CASSANLRTSGGQGGELFF.

V usage is TRBV10-3 and J usage is TRBJ2-2; TRBD1 agrees at 8 bases. V lost 7 bases, J lost 6 bases, and 4 bases stayed unmatched. The CDR3 has 13 amino acids. The V gene's germline CDR1 is ENHRY and CDR2 SYGVKD. The CDR3 spells CAIKGQGAGELFF. The CDR3 DNA reads as TGTGCCATCAAAGGACAGGGTGCCGGGGAGCTGTTTTTT.

V usage is TRBV9 and J usage is TRBJ2-5; possibly TRBD1 for D (6 bases). Germline V CDR1 and CDR2: SGDLS, YYNGEE. This CDR3 has 14 residues. The V end was cut by 2 bases, the J end by 5 bases, with 13 bases between. The CDR3 reads CASSVHQGSETQYF. The CDR3 DNA follows: TGTGCCAGCAGCGTCCACCAGGGGAGTGAGACCCAGTACTTC.

The rearrangement uses TRBV28 and TRBJ1-4, with D possibly being TRBD1 (6 bases). The CDR3 extends over 15 amino acids. Germline-derived CDR1 and CDR2 are MDHEN and SYDVKM. The V and J ends lost 5 bases and 5 bases respectively, with 15 bases between them. CDR3 coding DNA: TGTGCCAGCAGTGCATCATACACAGGGAATGAAAAACTGTTTTTT. Translating it yields CASSASYTGNEKLFF. Variable domain in full (rest from reference TRBV28 and TRBJ1-4): DVKVTQSSRYLVKRTGEKVFLECVQDMDHENMFWYRQDPGLGLRLIYFSYDVKMKEKGDIPEGYSVSREKKERFSLILESASTNQTSMYLCASSASYTGNEKLFFGSGTQLSVL.

This rearrangement joins TRBV27 to TRBJ1-2; D is uncertain. Germline V gene data show CDR1 as MNHEY and CDR2 as SMNVEV (reference sequence). This CDR3 comprises 13 residues. Trimming pared 6 bases from V and 4 bases from J, leaving 12 bases between. The CDR3 region has the DNA TGTGCCAGCAGCCTTAGTGAAACCTATGGCTACACCTTC. Translating gives CASSLSETYGYTF.

The chain combines TRBV7-8 with TRBJ2-5, with D uncertain. The germline V gene has CDR1 SGHVS and CDR2 FQNEAQ. V was trimmed by 1 base and J by 4 bases, leaving 4 bases between them. This CDR3 contains 12 residues. In DNA form, the CDR3 reads TGTGCCAGCAGCTTAGGGAGAGAGACCCAGTACTTC. Protein: CASSLGRETQYF.

The rearrangement uses TRBV27 and TRBJ2-5, with D tentatively TRBD1 (5 bases). Germline CDR1 and CDR2: MNHEY and SMNVEV (reference sequence). Between the trimmed V and J ends, which lost 3 bases and 3 bases, there was a span of 8 bases. The CDR3 has 13 amino acids. CDR3 sequence reads: CASSFQGEETQYF. CDR3 nucleotide sequence: TGTGCCAGCAGTTTCCAGGGTGAAGAGACCCAGTACTTC.